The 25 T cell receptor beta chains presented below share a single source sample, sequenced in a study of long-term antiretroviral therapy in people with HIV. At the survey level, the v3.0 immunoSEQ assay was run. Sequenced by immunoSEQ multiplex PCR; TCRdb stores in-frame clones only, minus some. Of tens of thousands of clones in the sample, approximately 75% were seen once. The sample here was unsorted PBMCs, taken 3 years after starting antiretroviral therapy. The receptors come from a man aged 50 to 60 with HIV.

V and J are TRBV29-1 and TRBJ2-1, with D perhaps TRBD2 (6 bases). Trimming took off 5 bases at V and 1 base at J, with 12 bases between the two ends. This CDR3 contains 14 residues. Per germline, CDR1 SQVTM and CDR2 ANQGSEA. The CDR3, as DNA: TGCAGCGTTAATCACGGACTATCCTACAATGAGCAGTTCTTC. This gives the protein CSVNHGLSYNEQFF.

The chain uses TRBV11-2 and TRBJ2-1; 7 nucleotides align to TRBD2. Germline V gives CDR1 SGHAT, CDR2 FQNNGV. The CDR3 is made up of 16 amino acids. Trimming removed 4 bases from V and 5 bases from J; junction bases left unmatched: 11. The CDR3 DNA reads TGTGCCAGCAGCTGGGCAATTGCTAGCGGTAACAATGAGCAGTTCTTC. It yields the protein CASSWAIASGNNEQFF.

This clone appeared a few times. The CDR3 is CASSAGGITEAFF. CDR3 DNA sequence: TGTGCCAGCAGCGCGGGGGGCATAACTGAAGCTTTCTTT. The chain carries TRBV9 and TRBJ1-1, with D tentatively TRBD1 (6 bases). CDR3 length: 13 residues. Germline CDR1 and CDR2: SGDLS and YYNGEE. Trimming cost V 3 bases and J 5 bases, with 11 bases left between them.

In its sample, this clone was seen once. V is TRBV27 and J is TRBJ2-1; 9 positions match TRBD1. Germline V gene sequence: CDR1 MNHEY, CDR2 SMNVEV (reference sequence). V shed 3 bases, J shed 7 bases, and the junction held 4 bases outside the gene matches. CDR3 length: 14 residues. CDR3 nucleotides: TGTGCCAGCAGTTTTGACAGGGGGGGTAATGAGCAGTTCTTC. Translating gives CASSFDRGGNEQFF.

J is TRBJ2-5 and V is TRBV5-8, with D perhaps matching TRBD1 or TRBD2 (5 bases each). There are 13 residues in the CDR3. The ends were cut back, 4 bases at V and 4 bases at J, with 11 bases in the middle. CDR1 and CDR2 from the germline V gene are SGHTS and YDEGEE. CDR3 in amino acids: CASSPSGTETQYF. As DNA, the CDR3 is TGTGCCAGCAGCCCTTCAGGGACAGAGACCCAGTACTTC.

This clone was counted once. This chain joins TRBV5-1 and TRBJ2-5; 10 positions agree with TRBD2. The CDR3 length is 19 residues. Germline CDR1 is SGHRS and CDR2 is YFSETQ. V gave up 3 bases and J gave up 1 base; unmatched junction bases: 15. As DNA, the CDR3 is TGCGCCAGCAGCTCCGGGACGCTAGCGGGGGCCCCGCCCCAAGAGACCCAGTACTTC. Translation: CASSSGTLAGAPPQETQYF. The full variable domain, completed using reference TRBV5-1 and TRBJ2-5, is KAGVTQTPRYLIKTRGQQVTLSCSPISGHRSVSWYQQTPGQGLQFLFEYFSETQRNKGNFPGRFSGRQFSNSRSEMNVSTLELGDSALYLCASSSGTLAGAPPQETQYFGPGTRLLVL.

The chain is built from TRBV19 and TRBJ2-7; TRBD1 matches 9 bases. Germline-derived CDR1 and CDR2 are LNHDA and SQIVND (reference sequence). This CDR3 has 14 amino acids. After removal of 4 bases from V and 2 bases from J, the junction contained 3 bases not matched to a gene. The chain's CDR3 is CASSRGTGPYEQYF. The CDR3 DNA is TGTGCCAGTAGTAGAGGGACAGGGCCCTACGAGCAGTACTTC.

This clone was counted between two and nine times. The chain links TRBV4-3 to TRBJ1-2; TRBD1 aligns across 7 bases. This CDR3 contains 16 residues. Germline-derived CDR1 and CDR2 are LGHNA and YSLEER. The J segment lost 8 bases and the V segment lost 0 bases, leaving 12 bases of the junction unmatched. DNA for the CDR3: TGCGCCAGCAGCCAAGATCCCCGGGACAGCAATTCGGGCTACACCTTC. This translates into CASSQDPRDSNSGYTF.

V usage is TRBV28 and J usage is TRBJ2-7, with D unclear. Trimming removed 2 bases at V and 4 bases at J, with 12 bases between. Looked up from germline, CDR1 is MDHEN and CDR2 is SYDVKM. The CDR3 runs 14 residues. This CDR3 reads CASSLRPYRYEQYF. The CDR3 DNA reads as TGTGCCAGCAGTTTAAGACCTTATAGATACGAGCAGTACTTC.

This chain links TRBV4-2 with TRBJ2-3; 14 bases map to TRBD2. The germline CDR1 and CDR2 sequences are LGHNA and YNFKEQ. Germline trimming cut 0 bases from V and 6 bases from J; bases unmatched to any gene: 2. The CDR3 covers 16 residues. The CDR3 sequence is CASSQEWTSGGDTQYF. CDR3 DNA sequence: TGTGCCAGCAGCCAAGAATGGACTAGCGGGGGGGATACGCAGTATTTT.

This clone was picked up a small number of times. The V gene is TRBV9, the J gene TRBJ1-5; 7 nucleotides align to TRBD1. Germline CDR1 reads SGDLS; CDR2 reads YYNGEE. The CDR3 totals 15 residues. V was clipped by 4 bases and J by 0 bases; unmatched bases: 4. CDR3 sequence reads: CASSSDRDSNQPQHF. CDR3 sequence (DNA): TGTGCCAGCAGCTCTGACAGGGATAGCAATCAGCCCCAGCATTTT. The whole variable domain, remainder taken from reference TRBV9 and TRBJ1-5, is DSGVTQTPKHLITATGQRVTLRCSPRSGDLSVYWYQQSLDQGLQFLIQYYNGEERAKGNILERFSAQQFPDLHSELNLSSLELGDSALYFCASSSDRDSNQPQHFGDGTRLSIL.

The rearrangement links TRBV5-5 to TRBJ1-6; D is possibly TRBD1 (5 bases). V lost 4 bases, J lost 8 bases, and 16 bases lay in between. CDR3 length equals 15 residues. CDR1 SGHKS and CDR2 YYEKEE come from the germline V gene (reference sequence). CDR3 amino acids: CASSPAPGEYSPLHF. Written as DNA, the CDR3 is TGTGCCAGCAGCCCAGCACCGGGGGAGTATTCACCCCTCCACTTT.

In DNA, the CDR3 is TGTGCCAGCTCACCAGGGACCTCCTACAATGAGCAGTTCTTC. It codes for CASSPGTSYNEQFF. This rearrangement joins TRBV18 to TRBJ2-1, with D perhaps being TRBD1 or TRBD2 (5 bases each). Germline loops: CDR1 KGHSH, CDR2 LQKENI. The V gene lost 2 bases and the J gene lost 0 bases, with 5 bases spanning the gap. The CDR3 covers 14 residues.

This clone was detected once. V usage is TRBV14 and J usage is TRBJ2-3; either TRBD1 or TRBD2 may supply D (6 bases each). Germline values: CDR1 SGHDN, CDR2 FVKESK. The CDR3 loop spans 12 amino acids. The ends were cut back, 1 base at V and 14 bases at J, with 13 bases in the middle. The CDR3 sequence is CASSQGQGRRYF. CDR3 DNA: TGTGCCAGCAGCCAAGGGCAGGGGAGGAGGTATTTT. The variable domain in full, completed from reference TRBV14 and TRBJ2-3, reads EAGVTQFPSHSVIEKGQTVTLRCDPISGHDNLYWYRRVMGKEIKFLLHFVKESKQDESGMPNNRFLAERTGGTYSTLKVQPAELEDSGVYFCASSQGQGRRYFGPGTRLTVL.

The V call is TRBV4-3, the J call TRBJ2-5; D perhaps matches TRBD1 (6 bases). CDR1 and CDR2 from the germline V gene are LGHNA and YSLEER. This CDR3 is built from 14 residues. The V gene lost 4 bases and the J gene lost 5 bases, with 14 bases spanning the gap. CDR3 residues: CASSPQGSKETQYF. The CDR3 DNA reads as TGCGCCAGCAGCCCCCAGGGGAGTAAGGAGACCCAGTACTTC.

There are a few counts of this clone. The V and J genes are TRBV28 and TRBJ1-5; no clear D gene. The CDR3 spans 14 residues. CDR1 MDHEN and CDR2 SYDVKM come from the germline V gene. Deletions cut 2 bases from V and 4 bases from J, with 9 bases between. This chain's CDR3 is CASSLRQNNQPQHF. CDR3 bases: TGTGCCAGCAGTTTAAGGCAGAATAATCAGCCCCAGCATTTT.

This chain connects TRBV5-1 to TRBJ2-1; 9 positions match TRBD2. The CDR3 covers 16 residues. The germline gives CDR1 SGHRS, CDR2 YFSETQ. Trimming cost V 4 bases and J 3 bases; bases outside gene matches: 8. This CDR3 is CASSLRASGVYNEQFF. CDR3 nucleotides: TGCGCCAGCAGCCTTCGCGCTAGCGGGGTCTACAATGAGCAGTTCTTC.

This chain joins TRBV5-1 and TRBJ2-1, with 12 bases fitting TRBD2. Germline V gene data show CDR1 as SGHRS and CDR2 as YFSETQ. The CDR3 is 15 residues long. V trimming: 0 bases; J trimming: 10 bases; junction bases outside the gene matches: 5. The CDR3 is CASSLGLAGAQEQFF. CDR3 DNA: TGCGCCAGCAGCTTGGGACTAGCGGGAGCACAGGAGCAGTTCTTC. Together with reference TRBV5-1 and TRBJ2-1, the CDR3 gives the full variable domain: KAGVTQTPRYLIKTRGQQVTLSCSPISGHRSVSWYQQTPGQGLQFLFEYFSETQRNKGNFPGRFSGRQFSNSRSEMNVSTLELGDSALYLCASSLGLAGAQEQFFGPGTRLTVL.

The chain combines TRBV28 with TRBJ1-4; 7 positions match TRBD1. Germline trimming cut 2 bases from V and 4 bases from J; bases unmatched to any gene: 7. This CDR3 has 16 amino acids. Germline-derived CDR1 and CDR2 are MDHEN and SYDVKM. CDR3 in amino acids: CASSLAGGSFNEKLFF. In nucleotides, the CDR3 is TGTGCCAGCAGTTTAGCAGGGGGGAGTTTTAATGAAAAACTGTTTTTT.

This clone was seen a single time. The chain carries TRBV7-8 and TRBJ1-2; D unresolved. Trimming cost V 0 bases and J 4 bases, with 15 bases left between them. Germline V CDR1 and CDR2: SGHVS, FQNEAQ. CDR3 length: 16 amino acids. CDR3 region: CASSLAPGRAIYGYTF. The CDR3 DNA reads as TGTGCCAGCAGCTTAGCCCCCGGACGTGCAATCTATGGCTACACCTTC.

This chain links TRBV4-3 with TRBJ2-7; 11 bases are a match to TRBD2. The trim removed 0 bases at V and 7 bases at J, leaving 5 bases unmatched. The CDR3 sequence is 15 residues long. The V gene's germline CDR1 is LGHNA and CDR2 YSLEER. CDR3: CASSQDLAGGREQYF. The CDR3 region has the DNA TGCGCCAGCAGCCAAGATCTAGCGGGAGGAAGAGAGCAGTACTTC.

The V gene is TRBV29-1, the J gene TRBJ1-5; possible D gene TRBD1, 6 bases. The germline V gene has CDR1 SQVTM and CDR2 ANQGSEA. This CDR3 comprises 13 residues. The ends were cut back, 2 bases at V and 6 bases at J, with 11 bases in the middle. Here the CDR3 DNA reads TGCAGCGTTGAATGGGGGGCCGGTCAGCCCCAGCATTTT. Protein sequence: CSVEWGAGQPQHF.

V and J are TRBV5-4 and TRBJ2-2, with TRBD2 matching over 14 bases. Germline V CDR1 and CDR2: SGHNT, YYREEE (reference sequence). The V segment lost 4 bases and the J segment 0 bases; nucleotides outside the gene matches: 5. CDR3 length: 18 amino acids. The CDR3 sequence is CASSPGLAGGSNTGELFF. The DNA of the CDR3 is TGTGCCAGCAGCCCCGGACTAGCGGGAGGTTCGAACACCGGGGAGCTGTTTTTT. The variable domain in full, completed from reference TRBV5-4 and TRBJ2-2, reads ETGVTQSPTHLIKTRGQQVTLRCSSQSGHNTVSWYQQALGQGPQFIFQYYREEENGRGNFPPRFSGLQFPNYSSELNVNALELDDSALYLCASSPGLAGGSNTGELFFGEGSRLTVL.

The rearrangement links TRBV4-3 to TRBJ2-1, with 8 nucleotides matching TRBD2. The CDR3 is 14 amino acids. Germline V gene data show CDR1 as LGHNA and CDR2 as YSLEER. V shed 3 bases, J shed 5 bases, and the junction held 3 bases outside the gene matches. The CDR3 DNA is TGCGCCAGCAGCCATGCGACTAGCGACAATGAGCAGTTCTTC. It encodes CASSHATSDNEQFF.

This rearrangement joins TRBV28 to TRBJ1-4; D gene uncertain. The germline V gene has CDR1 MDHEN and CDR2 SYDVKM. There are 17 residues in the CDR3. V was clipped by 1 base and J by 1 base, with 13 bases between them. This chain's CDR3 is CASSLLETPETNEKLFF. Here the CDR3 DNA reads TGTGCCAGCAGTTTATTGGAGACCCCTGAAACTAATGAAAAACTGTTTTTT.